These 5 T cell receptor beta chains came from one sample sequenced in a study of CD8 T cells in ankylosing spondylitis. TCRdb called the 5' RACE reads again in MiXCR, with one record for every CDR3 protein. The table lists around 32,000 distinct CDR3 sequences, roughly 7.2% of them singletons. The source material was blood, either unsorted or a sorted T cell fraction (not recorded which). Source of these receptors: a male donor with ankylosing spondylitis or in good health (not recorded which).

This clonotype has at least ten counts. The rearrangement joins TRBV5-6 to TRBJ1-2, with 8 nucleotides matching TRBD1. The germline gives CDR1 SGHDT, CDR2 YYEEEE. The CDR3 totals 14 residues. The J segment lost 7 bases and the V segment lost 4 bases, leaving 9 bases of the junction unmatched. The CDR3 DNA sequence: TGTGCCAGCAGCCCCCGCCGGACAGGGTCTGGCTACACCTTC. Its translation is CASSPRRTGSGYTF.

This clonotype was counted ten times or more. The V gene is TRBV5-6, the J gene TRBJ2-5, with a tentative D call TRBD2 (6 bases). Trimming took 4 bases from V and 6 from J, leaving 19 bases between them. In germline, CDR1 is SGHDT, CDR2 YYEEEE. This CDR3 spans 15 amino acids. CDR3 sequence reads: CASSRGGGSVQTQYF. As DNA, the CDR3 is TGTGCCAGCAGCCGGGGTGGAGGGTCGGTACAGACCCAGTACTTC.

This clonotype came up many times. The chain uses TRBV4-1 and TRBJ2-7, with no clear D. CDR1 and CDR2 from the germline V gene are MGHRA and YSYEKL. The CDR3 is made up of 13 amino acids. V dropped 0 bases and J dropped 2 bases, with 5 bases sitting between them. For the CDR3, the DNA is TGCGCCAGCAGCCAAGACTGGGCCTACGAGCAGTACTTC. It translates to CASSQDWAYEQYF.

In its sample, this clonotype was seen many times. The chain uses TRBV20-1 and TRBJ1-2; TRBD1 aligns across 11 bases. V dropped 6 bases and J dropped 7; count of bases not matched to a gene: 1. The CDR3 covers 11 residues. Looked up from germline, CDR1 is DFQATT and CDR2 is SNEGSKA (reference sequence). The CDR3 loop is CSAGQGVGYTF. DNA for the CDR3: TGCAGTGCGGGACAGGGGGTTGGCTACACCTTC.

This clonotype was seen a few times. V usage is TRBV20-1 and J usage is TRBJ1-5, with TRBD1 matching 8 bases. The CDR3 has 15 amino acids. V gave up 2 bases and J gave up 6 bases; unmatched junction bases: 9. In germline, CDR1 is DFQATT, CDR2 SNEGSKA (reference sequence). CDR3 residues: CSARLETGESQPQHF. The CDR3 DNA follows: TGCAGTGCTAGATTGGAGACAGGGGAGAGTCAGCCCCAGCATTTT.